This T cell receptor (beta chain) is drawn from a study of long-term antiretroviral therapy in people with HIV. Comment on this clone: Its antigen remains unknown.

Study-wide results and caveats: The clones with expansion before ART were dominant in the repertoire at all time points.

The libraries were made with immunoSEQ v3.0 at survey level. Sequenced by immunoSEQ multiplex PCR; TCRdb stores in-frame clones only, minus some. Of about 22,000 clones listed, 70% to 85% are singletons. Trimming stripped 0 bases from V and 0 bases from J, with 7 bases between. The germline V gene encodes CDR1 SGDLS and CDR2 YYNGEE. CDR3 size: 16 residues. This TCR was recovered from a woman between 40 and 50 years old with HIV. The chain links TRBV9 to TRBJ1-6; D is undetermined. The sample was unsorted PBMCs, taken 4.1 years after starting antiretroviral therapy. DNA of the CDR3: TGTGCCAGCAGCGTAGCCCCCAGCTCCTATAATTCACCCCTCCACTTT. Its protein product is CASSVAPSSYNSPLHF.